The clone carrying this TCR beta chain has more than one count but fewer than ten. Antigen unknown. Vbeta (60) and Jbeta (13) primers were used in the PCR. Produced via immunoSEQ multiplex PCR; TCRdb's table is partial and in-frame only. This sample has tens of thousands of clones; less than 75% occur once, and the top ten carry around 21%. These data belong to a study of cytomegalovirus exposure and HLA in healthy donors. Points from the study as a whole: Within a later analysis, the majority of CMV-associated TCR beta chains appeared HLA-restricted.

Trimming removed 9 bases from V and 1 base from J, with 12 bases in between. The CDR3 runs 13 residues. Per the germline V gene, CDR1 is LNHDA and CDR2 is SQIVND (reference sequence). V gene TRBV19 combines with J gene TRBJ1-1; D unresolved. The TCR was taken from a woman in her forties or fifties in good health and CMV-seropositive. Source material: PBMCs. The CDR3 DNA reads as TGTGCCAGCAAGGACTCTGGGAACACTGAAGCTTTCTTT. Encoded protein: CASKDSGNTEAFF.